The source of this T cell receptor (beta chain) is a study of T-cell reconstitution after alpha-beta-depleted transplantation in children. This clonotype occurred many times. Its antigen is unknown. Construction of the TCRbeta library involved unique molecular identifiers. In TCRdb, the PCR reads were re-called with MiXCR into one record per CDR3 protein. This table holds about 110,000 distinct CDR3 sequences, 5% to 7% found once. CDR3 length equals 13 residues. V was cut by 1 base and J by 7 bases, with 11 bases left in between. Germline V lookup: CDR1 SGHVS, CDR2 FNYEAQ. Study findings and constraints: The study reportedly traced alpha-beta T cells about two months after transplant to several hundred expanded graft clones. At the one-year point after transplant, T-cell counts and TCRbeta diversity were found to come mostly from T cells that had been newly produced.

This receptor was obtained from a male patient under 10 years old who had a stem cell transplant for acute lymphoblastic leukemia, so the T cells may come from the graft donor. The input for sequencing was PBMCs, mostly from graft donor cells, taken 360 days after TCRalphabeta/CD19-depleted stem cell transplant. This chain joins TRBV7-6 and TRBJ2-7, with a weak D call TRBD2 (6 bases). CDR3 DNA: TGTGCCAGCAGCTTAGTGAAAGGGAGGGAGCAGTACTTC. Translation: CASSLVKGREQYF.